This is a list of T cell receptor beta chains from one sample in a study of shared clonotypes between healthy human individuals. Sequencing was performed with immunoSEQ multiplex PCR; in TCRdb, only in-frame clones are kept and a portion is missing. Seen here are approximately 100,000 clones, 68% observed once, and the top ten hold over 20%. Sequencing was performed on memory CD8+ T cells sorted from blood. The source is a woman in her twenties or thirties in good health. CDR3s include the opening cysteine and the closing phenylalanine or tryptophan. D genes are given only for firm matches. Clone size appears in some rows only: once, few, many, or a class for an expanded clone.

d_call	cdr3_length	j_call	clone_size	v_call	cdr3_aa	cdr3_nt
TRBD1	13	TRBJ2-7	NA	TRBV5-1	CASSLETGPEQYF	TGCGCCAGCAGCTTGGAGACAGGGCCCGAGCAGTACTTC
NA	16	TRBJ1-2	NA	TRBV19	CASRTLGQKYNYGYTF	TGTGCCAGTAGAACCCTAGGACAGAAATATAACTATGGCTACACCTTC
NA	13	TRBJ1-2	NA	TRBV6-1	CASTTSGAYGYTF	TGTGCCAGCACCACATCTGGGGCGTATGGCTACACCTTC
TRBD1	17	TRBJ2-6	NA	TRBV7-6	CASSQADRGSGANVLTF	TGTGCCAGCAGCCAGGCTGACAGGGGCTCTGGGGCCAACGTCCTGACTTTC
NA	13	TRBJ1-1	NA	TRBV5-1	CASSLAGPPEAFF	TGCGCCAGCAGCTTGGCCGGCCCCCCTGAAGCTTTCTTT
NA	14	TRBJ1-2	NA	TRBV9	CASSVSGNNYGYTF	TGTGCCAGCAGCGTATCCGGGAACAACTATGGCTACACCTTC
TRBD1	15	TRBJ2-7	NA	TRBV14	CASSPIDRGLYEQYF	TGTGCCAGCAGCCCAATCGACAGGGGCTTATACGAGCAGTACTTC
TRBD1	15	TRBJ2-7	few	TRBV29-1	CSVWVVGQGSYEQYF	TGCAGCGTCTGGGTTGTGGGACAGGGGAGCTACGAGCAGTACTTC
NA	16	TRBJ1-5	NA	TRBV9	CASSPAGGGPDQPQHF	TGTGCCAGCAGCCCCGCTGGGGGGGGGCCGGATCAGCCCCAGCATTTT
TRBD1	15	TRBJ2-7	NA	TRBV7-6	CASSSYPGQGYEQYF	TGTGCCAGCAGCTCCTACCCTGGACAGGGGTACGAGCAGTACTTC
NA	15	TRBJ2-1	few	TRBV21-1	CASSKVPGLAGGSFF	TGTGCCAGCAGCAAAGTACCGGGACTAGCGGGAGGTTCGTTCTTC
NA	15	TRBJ2-7	NA	TRBV5-1	CAGRVPTIQIYEQYF	TGCGCCGGGCGGGTCCCGACTATACAGATCTACGAGCAGTACTTC
NA	18	TRBJ2-2	NA	TRBV27	CASSRLGRGTGVTGELFF	TGTGCCAGCAGCCGCTTGGGAAGGGGCACGGGAGTTACCGGGGAGCTGTTTTTT
TRBD1	12	TRBJ2-7	many	TRBV9	CASSGTGFEQYF	TGTGCCAGCAGCGGGACAGGGTTCGAGCAGTACTTC
NA	15	TRBJ1-2	NA	TRBV5-4	CASSSPGNRNYGYTF	TGTGCCAGCAGCTCGCCTGGTAACAGAAACTATGGCTACACCTTC
NA	13	TRBJ1-1	NA	TRBV25-1	CASSARYNTEAFF	TGTGCCAGCAGTGCAAGATATAACACTGAAGCTTTCTTT
NA	12	TRBJ2-2	once	TRBV6-5	CARPGGTGELFF	TGTGCCCGCCCAGGGGGGACCGGGGAGCTGTTTTTT
TRBD1	17	TRBJ2-7	NA	TRBV7-9	CASSPPVPGQVGYEQYF	TGTGCCAGCAGCCCCCCCGTTCCGGGACAGGTAGGGTACGAGCAGTACTTC
NA	14	TRBJ2-1	NA	TRBV7-7	CASSLVVGGNEQFF	TGTGCCAGCAGCCTAGTCGTGGGGGGCAATGAGCAGTTCTTC
NA	14	TRBJ1-2	NA	TRBV29-1	CSVPSGGIIGGYTF	TGCAGCGTTCCAAGTGGGGGCATTATAGGTGGCTACACCTTC
NA	12	TRBJ1-1	NA	TRBV7-6	CASSEAGTEAFF	TGTGCCAGCAGCGAGGCGGGGACTGAAGCTTTCTTT
TRBD2	16	TRBJ2-3	NA	TRBV5-1	CASTLTSDGRADTQYF	TGCGCCAGCACACTCACGAGTGACGGGAGGGCAGATACGCAGTATTTT
NA	15	TRBJ1-1	once	TRBV7-9	CASSQWDMQNTEAFF	TGTGCCAGCAGCCAATGGGACATGCAGAACACTGAAGCTTTCTTT
NA	14	TRBJ2-7	once	TRBV18	CASSPYTGVGEQYF	TGTGCCAGCTCACCATATACGGGAGTCGGCGAGCAGTACTTC
TRBD1	14	TRBJ2-2	few	TRBV25-1	CASSEGQGTGELFF	TGTGCCAGCAGTGAGGGACAGGGCACCGGGGAGCTGTTTTTT
NA	14	TRBJ1-5	NA	TRBV7-8	CASSLGRGNQPQHF	TGTGCCAGCAGCTTAGGCAGGGGAAATCAGCCCCAGCATTTT
NA	15	TRBJ1-4	NA	TRBV27	CASSLADSYNEKLFF	TGTGCCAGCAGTTTAGCCGACAGTTACAATGAAAAACTGTTTTTT
TRBD1	11	TRBJ2-7	NA	TRBV27	CASGQGALQYF	TGTGCCAGCGGACAGGGGGCGTTGCAGTACTTC
NA	17	TRBJ2-1	many	TRBV19	CASSIGDRLSSYNEQFF	TGTGCCAGTAGTATAGGAGACCGCTTGAGCTCCTACAATGAGCAGTTCTTC
NA	10	TRBJ1-2	NA	TRBV2	CAIAVGSYTF	TGTGCCATCGCGGTTGGGAGCTACACCTTC
NA	14	TRBJ1-2	NA	TRBV19	CASSIGTGSHGYTF	TGTGCCAGTAGTATAGGCACTGGCAGCCATGGCTACACCTTC
NA	15	TRBJ2-3	NA	TRBV28	CASSPRQVGADTQYF	TGTGCCAGCAGTCCCAGACAAGTAGGGGCAGATACGCAGTATTTT
NA	16	TRBJ2-2	NA	TRBV5-6	CASSFLGQSLTGELFF	TGTGCCAGCAGCTTCTTGGGGCAGTCGCTTACCGGGGAGCTGTTTTTT
TRBD2	19	TRBJ2-3	NA	TRBV10-1	CASSESGTSGEKGTDTQYF	TGCGCCAGCAGTGAATCCGGGACTAGCGGGGAGAAGGGCACAGATACGCAGTATTTT
NA	11	TRBJ2-7	NA	TRBV29-1	CSVVSLGEQYF	TGCAGCGTTGTCTCGTTGGGCGAGCAGTACTTC
NA	14	TRBJ2-5	NA	TRBV7-9	CASVDGGRWETQYF	TGTGCCAGCGTAGATGGGGGTCGGTGGGAGACCCAGTACTTC
NA	16	TRBJ2-2	NA	TRBV28	CASSQSLVAYTGELFF	TGTGCCAGCAGTCAATCCCTCGTAGCGTACACCGGGGAGCTGTTTTTT
NA	15	TRBJ1-1	NA	TRBV15	CATSRVSSLNTEAFF	TGTGCCACCAGCAGAGTCAGCAGCCTTAACACTGAAGCTTTCTTT
NA	16	TRBJ2-6	NA	TRBV18	CASSTVLSSGANVLTF	TGTGCCAGCTCAACTGTATTAAGCTCTGGGGCCAACGTCCTGACTTTC
NA	13	TRBJ1-2	NA	TRBV14	CASSQVGYYGYTF	TGTGCCAGCAGCCAAGTGGGGTACTATGGCTACACCTTC
NA	13	TRBJ2-5	NA	TRBV15	CATSRDLRETQYF	TGTGCCACCAGCAGAGATCTTAGGGAGACCCAGTACTTC
NA	14	TRBJ2-1	NA	TRBV7-9	CASSLGLPGDEQFF	TGTGCCAGCAGCCTGGGGCTCCCAGGGGATGAGCAGTTCTTC
TRBD2	14	TRBJ2-5	NA	TRBV19	CASRLAGGTETQYF	TGTGCCAGCCGACTAGCGGGGGGAACAGAGACCCAGTACTTC
TRBD2	11	TRBJ2-5	NA	TRBV11-2	CASSLAGGMDF	TGTGCCAGCAGCTTAGCGGGAGGGATGGACTTC
TRBD1	18	TRBJ2-5	NA	TRBV5-1	CASSLIPGGPRQMETQYF	TGCGCCAGCAGCTTGATCCCAGGGGGCCCTAGACAAATGGAGACCCAGTACTTC
NA	16	TRBJ1-2	NA	TRBV4-1	CASSRLPGTPNYGYTF	TGCGCCAGCAGCCGCCTCCCCGGGACACCTAACTATGGCTACACCTTC
TRBD2	15	TRBJ2-5	once	TRBV18	CASFERLAEQETQYF	TGTGCCAGCTTTGAAAGACTAGCCGAACAAGAGACCCAGTACTTC
NA	12	TRBJ1-5	NA	TRBV19	CASSERGLPQHF	TGTGCCAGTAGCGAAAGGGGCCTCCCCCAGCATTTT